The 4 T cell receptor beta chains reported below all come from one sample, sequenced in a study of blood T cell repertoires in COVID-19. Only in-frame clones appear in the TCRdb table, and some are missing; sequencing was by immunoSEQ multiplex PCR. Of around 370,000 clones in the sample, 70% to 90% were seen once. What was sequenced was PBMCs or T cells enriched from blood (not recorded which). Every receptor here comes from a woman younger than 30 who had recovered from COVID-19.

This rearrangement joins TRBV7-9 to TRBJ2-3; the D gene is possibly TRBD2 (6 bases). The V end lost 0 bases, the J end lost 6 bases, and 10 bases lay between the germline ends. The CDR3 has 14 amino acids. Germline V CDR1 and CDR2: SEHNR, FQNEAQ (reference sequence). The CDR3 bases are TGTGCCAGCAGCTTAGCTCGCGGGGAGGATACGCAGTATTTT. The encoded protein is CASSLARGEDTQYF. The entire variable domain, with the rest obtained from reference TRBV7-9 and TRBJ2-3, is as follows: DTGVSQNPRHKITKRGQNVTFRCDPISEHNRLYWYRQTLGQGPEFLTYFQNEAQLEKSRLLSDRFSAERPKGSFSTLEIQRTEQGDSAMYLCASSLARGEDTQYFGPGTRLTVL.

The chain joins TRBV6-5 to TRBJ2-7, with 7 bases identical to TRBD2. Germline lookup yields CDR1 MNHEY and CDR2 SVGAGI. Trimming removed 2 bases from V and 0 bases from J; junction bases left unmatched: 4. The CDR3 covers 15 residues. CDR3 amino acids: CASSYRSGASYEQYF. The CDR3 nucleotides are TGTGCCAGCAGTTACCGCAGCGGGGCCTCCTACGAGCAGTACTTC.

This clone was counted only a few times. The chain employs TRBV30 and TRBJ2-1; 10 bases are shared with TRBD2. The V gene's germline CDR1 is GTSNPN and CDR2 SVGIG (reference sequence). Germline trimming cut 0 bases from V and 9 bases from J; bases unmatched to any gene: 11. The CDR3 loop spans 16 amino acids. CDR3 protein: CAWSVVSGGPYVEQFF. CDR3 bases: TGTGCCTGGAGTGTCGTTAGCGGGGGGCCCTACGTTGAGCAGTTCTTC.

The J gene is TRBJ1-1, the V gene TRBV7-9; TRBD1 is a possible D gene (6 bases). The V and J ends lost 2 bases and 2 bases respectively, with 15 bases between them. Germline CDR1 and CDR2: SEHNR and FQNEAQ (reference sequence). The CDR3 totals 16 residues. The DNA of the CDR3 is TGTGCCAGCAGCTTATGGGCGGGAGGGGGAAACACTGAAGCTTTCTTT. Its protein is CASSLWAGGGNTEAFF.